The 5 T cell receptor beta chains presented below share a single source sample, sequenced in a study of blood T cell repertoires in COVID-19. Clones were sequenced by immunoSEQ multiplex PCR, and TCRdb holds only the in-frame ones, with some missing. The data contain hundreds of thousands of clones, 65% to 90% of them singletons. Material: peripheral blood. The receptor set was obtained from a man in his fifties with active or convalescent COVID-19.

The chain carries TRBV5-4 and TRBJ2-2; 7 nucleotides align to TRBD1. Per the germline V gene, CDR1 is SGHNT and CDR2 is YYREEE (reference sequence). Trimming removed 1 base from V and 5 bases from J; junction bases left unmatched: 5. This CDR3 has 15 residues. The CDR3 nucleotides read TGTGCCAGCAGCTTGTCTTCAGGGGGAACCGGGGAGCTGTTTTTT. Amino acids: CASSLSSGGTGELFF.

The chain links TRBV14 to TRBJ1-6; TRBD1 agrees at 8 bases. This CDR3 contains 13 residues. V shed 4 bases and J 14 bases; nucleotides not matched to a gene: 7. Germline CDR1 is SGHDN and CDR2 is FVKESK. The DNA for the CDR3 is TGTGCCAGCAGCCTGGGGACAGGATTTGCCCTCCACTTT. This codes for CASSLGTGFALHF.

V and J are TRBV10-3 and TRBJ2-7; D perhaps matches TRBD2 (5 bases). This CDR3 has 14 residues. V dropped 7 bases and J dropped 3 bases, with 16 bases sitting between them. The germline V gene has CDR1 ENHRY and CDR2 SYGVKD. CDR3 residues: CAITEGPAVYEQYF. The CDR3 region has the DNA TGTGCCATCACCGAGGGCCCAGCGGTCTACGAGCAGTACTTC.

The genes are TRBV7-2 and TRBJ1-1, with D possibly matching TRBD1 (5 bases). Germline V gives CDR1 SGHTA, CDR2 FQGNSA. The V gene lost 2 bases and the J gene lost 3 bases, with 13 bases spanning the gap. There are 15 residues in the CDR3. CDR3 sequence: CASSLLGAGDTEAFF. CDR3 in DNA: TGTGCCAGCAGCTTACTCGGGGCGGGGGACACTGAAGCTTTCTTT.

This chain uses TRBV7-9 with TRBJ2-2, with 8 positions matching TRBD2. The CDR3 runs to 16 residues. The V gene's germline CDR1 is SEHNR and CDR2 FQNEAQ (reference sequence). With V trimmed by 4 bases and J by 2 bases, 6 bases remained unmatched. The CDR3 sequence is CASSSTIAGNTGELFF. The CDR3 nucleotides read TGTGCCAGCAGCTCGACCATAGCGGGAAACACCGGGGAGCTGTTTTTT.